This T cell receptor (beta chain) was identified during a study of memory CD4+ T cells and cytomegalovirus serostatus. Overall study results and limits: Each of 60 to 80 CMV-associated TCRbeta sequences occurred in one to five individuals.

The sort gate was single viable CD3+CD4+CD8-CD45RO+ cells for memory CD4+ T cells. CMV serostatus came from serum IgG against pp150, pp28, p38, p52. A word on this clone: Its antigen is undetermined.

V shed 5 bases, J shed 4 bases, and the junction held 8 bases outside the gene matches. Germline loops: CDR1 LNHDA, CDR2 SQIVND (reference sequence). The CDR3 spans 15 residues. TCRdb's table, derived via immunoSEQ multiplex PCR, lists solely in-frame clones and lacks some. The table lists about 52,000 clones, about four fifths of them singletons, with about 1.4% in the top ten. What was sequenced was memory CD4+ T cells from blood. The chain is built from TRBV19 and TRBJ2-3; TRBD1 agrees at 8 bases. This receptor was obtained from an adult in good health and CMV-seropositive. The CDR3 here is CASSAFRDRSDTQYF. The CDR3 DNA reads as TGTGCCAGTAGTGCTTTCCGGGACAGGTCAGATACGCAGTATTTT.